These 28 T cell receptor beta chains originate from one sample sequenced in a study of blood T cell repertoires in COVID-19. Sequencing used immunoSEQ multiplex PCR; TCRdb keeps in-frame clones, though not all of them. The sample contains 200,000 to 250,000 clones, less than 85% of which appear only once. The sequenced sample was peripheral blood. These TCRs come from a woman of 80 years or more with COVID-19, enrolled during active disease.

The genes are TRBV6-1 and TRBJ1-5; D call uncertain. Germline CDR1 and CDR2: MNHNS and SASEGT. CDR3 length: 14 amino acids. V lost 0 bases and J 5 bases, leaving 8 bases between the germline ends. CDR3 bases: TGTGCCAGCAGTGAAGCGTGGCAGGATCAGCCCCAGCATTTT. Protein: CASSEAWQDQPQHF.

The V call is TRBV2, the J call TRBJ2-2; 9 bases agree with TRBD1. CDR3 length: 14 residues. Trimming cost V 6 bases and J 3 bases; bases outside gene matches: 2. Germline-derived CDR1 and CDR2 are SNHLY and FYNNEI. Here the CDR3 reads CASRWTGDTGELFF. The DNA for the CDR3 is TGTGCCAGCAGATGGACAGGGGACACCGGGGAGCTGTTTTTT.

This clone has only one observation. The genes are TRBV5-1 and TRBJ1-1; D is uncertain. CDR1 SGHRS and CDR2 YFSETQ come from the germline V gene. The CDR3 totals 14 residues. The V and J ends lost 5 bases and 9 bases respectively, with 20 bases between them. The CDR3 sequence: CASRPSAQEEKAFF. CDR3 sequence (DNA): TGCGCCAGCAGACCGAGCGCCCAGGAGGAGAAAGCTTTCTTT.

V gene TRBV6-4 combines with J gene TRBJ1-6; a possible D gene is TRBD1 (6 bases). CDR3 length: 14 residues. Looked up from germline, CDR1 is MRHNA and CDR2 is SNTAGT. The V end was cut by 3 bases, the J end by 10 bases, with 13 bases between. CDR3 in DNA: TGTGCCAGCAGTGAACAGACAGGAGGCTCACCCCTCCACTTT. Its protein product is CASSEQTGGSPLHF.

This chain links TRBV19 with TRBJ2-2; 12 bases map to TRBD2. Looked up from germline, CDR1 is LNHDA and CDR2 is SQIVND (reference sequence). Germline trimming cut 3 bases from V and 9 bases from J; bases unmatched to any gene: 14. There are 18 residues in the CDR3. The CDR3 is CASSIGRLAGERARELFF. As DNA, the CDR3 is TGTGCCAGTAGTATCGGGCGACTAGCGGGGGAGCGGGCCCGGGAGCTGTTTTTT.

The genes are TRBV6-6 and TRBJ2-7; D is unclear. Germline V gives CDR1 MNHNY, CDR2 SVGAGI (reference sequence). The length of the CDR3 is 13 residues. V was pared by 2 bases and J by 6 bases, with 11 bases between. In nucleotides, the CDR3 is TGTGCCAGCAGTTACCCGCAAGACTTCGAGCAGTACTTC. Residues: CASSYPQDFEQYF.

The V call is TRBV6-5, the J call TRBJ1-2, with D hard to call. Trimming pared 6 bases from V and 7 bases from J, leaving 18 bases between. Germline CDR1 reads MNHEY; CDR2 reads SVGAGI. This CDR3 region has 14 residues. The chain's CDR3 is CASSRVGGIRGYTF. In nucleotides, the CDR3 is TGTGCCAGCAGCCGCGTGGGAGGTATCCGTGGCTACACCTTC.

V gene TRBV2 combines with J gene TRBJ1-2, with 7 positions matching TRBD1. V was clipped by 4 bases and J by 4 bases; unmatched bases: 9. Germline-derived CDR1 and CDR2 are SNHLY and FYNNEI. The CDR3 is made up of 15 amino acids. CDR3 coding DNA: TGTGCCAGCAGTGGGGGACAGCGTGCCGTCTATGGCTACACCTTC. It specifies CASSGGQRAVYGYTF.

V and J are TRBV28 and TRBJ1-5; maybe TRBD1 (6 bases). The CDR3 runs 15 residues. Germline V gene lookup returns CDR1 MDHEN and CDR2 SYDVKM. V dropped 3 bases and J dropped 6 bases, with 15 bases sitting between them. CDR3 sequence reads: CASSFRGGFGQPQHF. CDR3 nucleotide sequence: TGTGCCAGCAGTTTCAGGGGCGGGTTTGGTCAGCCCCAGCATTTT. The whole variable domain, remainder taken from reference TRBV28 and TRBJ1-5, is DVKVTQSSRYLVKRTGEKVFLECVQDMDHENMFWYRQDPGLGLRLIYFSYDVKMKEKGDIPEGYSVSREKKERFSLILESASTNQTSMYLCASSFRGGFGQPQHFGDGTRLSIL.

V gene TRBV2 combines with J gene TRBJ2-7; 8 nucleotides line up with TRBD2. Unmatched junction bases numbered 13, after V lost 7 bases and J lost 2 bases. Germline CDR1 and CDR2: SNHLY and FYNNEI. The CDR3 is 16 amino acids. The CDR3 loop reads CASTARLAGRTYEQYF. The CDR3 DNA follows: TGTGCCAGCACTGCCAGGCTAGCGGGCCGTACCTACGAGCAGTACTTC. Filled out from reference TRBV2 and TRBJ2-7, the complete variable domain reads EPEVTQTPSHQVTQMGQEVILRCVPISNHLYFYWYRQILGQKVEFLVSFYNNEISEKSEIFDDQFSVERPDGSNFTLKIRSTKLEDSAMYFCASTARLAGRTYEQYFGPGTRLTVT.

The V gene is TRBV3-1 (or the pseudogene TRBV3-2), the J gene TRBJ1-5; TRBD1 agrees at 7 bases. J lost 4 bases, V lost 4 bases, and 4 bases had no gene match. CDR1 and CDR2 from the germline V gene are LGHDT and YNNKEL (reference sequence). The CDR3 is 14 amino acids. Here the CDR3 DNA reads TGTGCCAGCAGCCGCGGGACAGCTAATCAGCCCCAGCATTTT. The encoded protein is CASSRGTANQPQHF.

The chain recombines TRBV7-6 with TRBJ1-5, with 8 bases matching TRBD1. CDR1 and CDR2 from the germline V gene are SGHVS and FNYEAQ. The CDR3 is made up of 15 amino acids. Unmatched junction bases numbered 6, after V lost 4 bases and J lost 4 bases. In DNA, the CDR3 is TGTGCCAGCAGCTCAGGGACAGGCCCGAATCAGCCCCAGCATTTT. Translated, it gives CASSSGTGPNQPQHF.

The CDR3 DNA sequence: TGTGCCAGCAGCTTAGAACTAGCGGGGCTTGGGACCCAGTACTTC. Its protein product is CASSLELAGLGTQYF. The chain is built from TRBV7-9 and TRBJ2-5, with TRBD2 identical over 10 bases. CDR3 length: 15 amino acids. V lost 1 base, J lost 7 bases, and 6 bases stayed unmatched. Germline V lookup: CDR1 SEHNR, CDR2 FQNEAQ (reference sequence).

The chain carries TRBV5-1 and TRBJ1-1; the D gene is possibly TRBD1 (5 bases). The CDR3 sequence is 16 residues long. Per germline, CDR1 SGHRS and CDR2 YFSETQ. V was cut by 0 bases and J by 0 bases, with 12 bases left in between. The CDR3 loop reads CASSLASWTLNTEAFF. CDR3 in DNA: TGCGCCAGCAGCTTGGCCAGTTGGACACTGAACACTGAAGCTTTCTTT.

The chain links TRBV6-5 to TRBJ2-7, with 9 bases matching TRBD1. Germline V gene data show CDR1 as MNHEY and CDR2 as SVGAGI. J lost 3 bases, V lost 0 bases, and 6 bases had no gene match. There are 16 residues in the CDR3. CDR3 nucleotides: TGTGCCAGCAGTTACTCGGGGACAGGGTGGTACTACGAGCAGTACTTC. Translated: CASSYSGTGWYYEQYF.

Here the CDR3 DNA reads TGTGCCAGCAGTCCCGGACTACAGCAGTACTTC. This gives the protein CASSPGLQQYF. V usage is TRBV6-2 or TRBV6-3 and J usage is TRBJ2-7, with D tentatively TRBD2 (6 bases). There are 11 residues in the CDR3. The germline CDR1 and CDR2 sequences are MNHEY and SVGEGT. Trimming pared 5 bases from V and 8 bases from J, leaving 10 bases between.

The chain joins TRBV6-6 to TRBJ2-5; 7 bases line up with TRBD2. This CDR3 contains 14 residues. V was clipped by 2 bases and J by 5 bases; unmatched bases: 5. CDR1 is MNHNY, CDR2 SVGAGI, per germline (reference sequence). The CDR3 nucleotides are TGTGCCAGCAGTTACCCGGGGAGGGATGAGACCCAGTACTTC. Protein: CASSYPGRDETQYF.

This clone appeared a single time. This rearrangement joins TRBV5-1 to TRBJ2-1; D is ambiguous. The germline V and J ends were trimmed by 0 bases and 5 bases, with 9 bases remaining between them. Germline loops: CDR1 SGHRS, CDR2 YFSETQ. The CDR3 length is 14 residues. CDR3 DNA sequence: TGCGCCAGCAGCTTGGATTCAGATGACAATGAGCAGTTCTTC. This translates into CASSLDSDDNEQFF.

This clone has a handful of counts. The V gene is TRBV5-1, the J gene TRBJ1-2; no clear D gene. There are 14 residues in the CDR3. The germline CDR1 and CDR2 sequences are SGHRS and YFSETQ. V was pared by 2 bases and J by 2 bases, with 10 bases between. CDR3 sequence reads: CASSFESPNYGYTF. The CDR3 DNA follows: TGCGCCAGCAGCTTTGAAAGCCCAAACTATGGCTACACCTTC.

The rearrangement links TRBV5-1 to TRBJ1-1; D uncertain. The V gene lost 3 bases and the J gene lost 5 bases, with 11 bases spanning the gap. Per the germline V gene, CDR1 is SGHRS and CDR2 is YFSETQ. The CDR3 sequence is 13 residues long. CDR3 sequence (DNA): TGCGCCAGCAGCTCCCAACCACAAACTGAAGCTTTCTTT. Its protein product is CASSSQPQTEAFF.

The chain recombines TRBV9 with TRBJ2-1; 10 positions match TRBD2. This CDR3 spans 16 amino acids. Germline CDR1 is SGDLS and CDR2 is YYNGEE. V lost 0 bases to trimming and J lost 8 bases; unmatched junction nucleotides: 8. The CDR3 region is CASSVGASGRRDEQFF. The CDR3 nucleotides read TGTGCCAGCAGCGTAGGTGCTAGCGGGAGACGTGATGAGCAGTTCTTC.

The chain uses TRBV4-1 and TRBJ2-3, with TRBD2 identical over 10 bases. J lost 0 bases, V lost 6 bases, and 6 bases had no gene match. The V gene's germline CDR1 is MGHRA and CDR2 YSYEKL. The CDR3 totals 16 residues. The CDR3 nucleotides are TGCGCCAGCAGGCCCACTAGCGGGACTAGCACAGATACGCAGTATTTT. Encoded protein: CASRPTSGTSTDTQYF.

The chain carries TRBV7-9 and TRBJ1-5; D uncertain. Germline V lookup: CDR1 SEHNR, CDR2 FQNEAQ (reference sequence). This CDR3 spans 14 amino acids. V gave up 5 bases and J gave up 2 bases, with 10 bases separating them. The CDR3 nucleotides read TGTGCCAGCAGCGAATCCAGTGGCAATCAGCCCCAGCATTTT. Amino acid sequence: CASSESSGNQPQHF.

With regard to this clone: At the DNA level, this CDR3 is encoded by other sequences in the same sample as well. The chain has TRBV3-1 (or the pseudogene TRBV3-2) and TRBJ1-1, with D perhaps TRBD1 (6 bases). The CDR3 is 14 residues long. V was clipped by 1 base and J by 4 bases, with 10 bases between them. Looked up from germline, CDR1 is LGHDT and CDR2 is YNNKEL (reference sequence). In nucleotides, the CDR3 is TGTGCCAGCAGCCAAGCTGGCAGGGGCACTGAAGCTTTCTTT. It codes for CASSQAGRGTEAFF.

The rearrangement joins TRBV21-1 to TRBJ1-1; TRBD1, the table's D call, lacks a check against the DNA. TRBV21-1 is deemed a pseudogene. This CDR3 has 15 residues. The CDR3 nucleotides are TGTGCCAGCAGCGACCCCTTGGGGCTGCGCACTGAAGCTTTCTTT. Translation gives CASSDPLGLRTEAFF.

As DNA, the CDR3 is TGTGCCAGCAGCCAAGATCCGCGGGGAGGCGTGGGCGGAAAACTGTTTTTT. It specifies CASSQDPRGGVGGKLFF. The V gene is TRBV4-2, the J gene TRBJ1-4; D gene ambiguous. In germline, CDR1 is LGHNA, CDR2 YNFKEQ. V lost 0 bases and J 10 bases, leaving 21 bases between the germline ends. CDR3 length: 17 amino acids.

V is TRBV7-3 and J is TRBJ2-3; the match to TRBD2 covers 8 bases. This CDR3 is 15 amino acids long. In germline, CDR1 is SGHTA, CDR2 FQGTGA. Trimming took 6 bases from V and 3 from J; bases not matched to a gene: 8. The CDR3 loop is CASRPSGSITDTQYF. CDR3 sequence (DNA): TGTGCCAGCAGGCCCAGCGGGAGCATTACAGATACGCAGTATTTT.

V and J are TRBV3-1 (or the pseudogene TRBV3-2) and TRBJ2-7; D ambiguous. V shed 4 bases and J shed 7 bases, with 20 bases lying between them. In germline, CDR1 is LGHDT, CDR2 YNNKEL (reference sequence). The CDR3 totals 15 residues. Here the CDR3 reads CASSRTPPLSVEQYF. CDR3 DNA: TGTGCCAGCAGCCGAACTCCACCCTTATCGGTGGAGCAGTACTTC.